These 5 T cell receptor beta chains share one sample of origin, sequenced in a study of CD8 T cells in ankylosing spondylitis. TCRdb re-derived calls from the 5' RACE reads in MiXCR, one entry per CDR3 protein. The sample carries 250,000 or so distinct CDR3 sequences, about 10% recorded once. Sequencing used blood, either unsorted or a sorted T cell fraction (not recorded which). The receptors stem from a male donor with ankylosing spondylitis or in good health (not recorded which).

The sample holds many counts of this clonotype. This chain uses TRBV20-1 with TRBJ2-3, with D uncertain. The germline V and J ends were trimmed by 2 bases and 2 bases, with 14 bases remaining between them. The CDR3 runs to 15 residues. CDR1 DFQATT and CDR2 SNEGSKA come from the germline V gene (reference sequence). In DNA, the CDR3 is TGCAGTGCTAGATTGCGACTTACCTCCACAGATACGCAGTATTTT. It encodes CSARLRLTSTDTQYF.

The chain links TRBV2 to TRBJ2-7; D is unresolved. The CDR3 covers 13 residues. Trimming took 3 bases from V and 10 from J, leaving 16 bases between them. Per the germline V gene, CDR1 is SNHLY and CDR2 is FYNNEI. The CDR3 loop is CASSEGTGRRQYF. CDR3 bases: TGTGCCAGCAGTGAGGGTACCGGCCGTCGACAGTACTTC.

This clonotype was observed a few times. The V call is TRBV7-6, the J call TRBJ2-1; 8 bases match TRBD2. Germline V gene data show CDR1 as SGHVS and CDR2 as FNYEAQ. Trimming removed 1 base from V and 0 bases from J; junction bases left unmatched: 20. The CDR3 is 22 amino acids. The CDR3 DNA reads as TGTGCCAGCAGCTTAGAAGTGGTCAGGCGTACTAGCGGAGCCTCCTCCTACAATGAGCAGTTCTTC. Translation: CASSLEVVRRTSGASSYNEQFF.

The count of this clonotype is one. One junction end does not reproduce the germline sequence, and a read error may be involved. The J gene is TRBJ1-3, the V gene TRBV10-3, with D perhaps matching TRBD1 (5 bases). Germline V gene data show CDR1 as ENHRY and CDR2 as SYGVKD. The CDR3 has 16 residues. CDR3: CAVSGVGPGSGNTIYF. CDR3 sequence (DNA): TGTGCCGTCAGTGGCGTGGGACCAGGCTCTGGAAACACCATATATTTT.

This clonotype was seen many times. This chain uses TRBV7-9 with TRBJ2-1; D is unresolved. The CDR3 sequence is 15 residues long. Germline V gene sequence: CDR1 SEHNR, CDR2 FQNEAQ (reference sequence). Trimming left V 3 bases short and J 0 bases short, with 9 bases between. In nucleotides, the CDR3 is TGTGCCAGCAGCTTTCACGGAAGCTCCTACAATGAGCAGTTCTTC. Protein product: CASSFHGSSYNEQFF.